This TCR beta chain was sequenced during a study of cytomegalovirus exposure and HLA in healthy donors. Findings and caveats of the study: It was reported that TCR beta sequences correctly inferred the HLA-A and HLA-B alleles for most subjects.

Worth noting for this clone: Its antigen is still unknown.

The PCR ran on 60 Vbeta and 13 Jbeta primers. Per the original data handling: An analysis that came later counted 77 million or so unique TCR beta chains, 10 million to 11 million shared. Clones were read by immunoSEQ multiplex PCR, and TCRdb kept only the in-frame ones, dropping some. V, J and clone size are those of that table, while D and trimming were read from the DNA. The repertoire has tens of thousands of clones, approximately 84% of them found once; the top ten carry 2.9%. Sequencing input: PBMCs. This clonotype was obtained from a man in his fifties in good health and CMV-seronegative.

CDR3 bases: TGTGCCAGCAGCCCGTCGGGACAGGGAGGCTTTGGCTACACCTTC. As protein: CASSPSGQGGFGYTF. The chain links TRBV5-4 to TRBJ1-2; 9 nucleotides agree with TRBD1. The CDR3 covers 15 residues. The ends lost 4 bases at V and 7 bases at J; junction bases unmatched: 11. CDR1 is SGHNT and CDR2 is YYREEE in the germline V gene (reference sequence). Variable domain in full (rest from reference TRBV5-4 and TRBJ1-2): ETGVTQSPTHLIKTRGQQVTLRCSSQSGHNTVSWYQQALGQGPQFIFQYYREEENGRGNFPPRFSGLQFPNYSSELNVNALELDDSALYLCASSPSGQGGFGYTFGSGTRLTVV.